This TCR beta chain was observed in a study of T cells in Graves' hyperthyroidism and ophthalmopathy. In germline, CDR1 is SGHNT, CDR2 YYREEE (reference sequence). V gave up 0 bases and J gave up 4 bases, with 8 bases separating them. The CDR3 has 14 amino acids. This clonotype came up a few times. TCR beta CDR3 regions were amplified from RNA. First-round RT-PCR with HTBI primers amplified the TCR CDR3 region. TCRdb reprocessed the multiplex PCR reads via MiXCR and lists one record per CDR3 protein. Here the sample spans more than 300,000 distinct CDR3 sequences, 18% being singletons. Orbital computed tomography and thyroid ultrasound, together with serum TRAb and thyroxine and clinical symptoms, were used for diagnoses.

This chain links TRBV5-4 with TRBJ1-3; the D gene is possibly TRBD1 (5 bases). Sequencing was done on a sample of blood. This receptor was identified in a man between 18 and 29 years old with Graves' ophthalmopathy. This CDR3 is CASSLVGQGNTIYF. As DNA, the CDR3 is TGTGCCAGCAGCTTGGTTGGACAAGGAAACACCATATATTTT.